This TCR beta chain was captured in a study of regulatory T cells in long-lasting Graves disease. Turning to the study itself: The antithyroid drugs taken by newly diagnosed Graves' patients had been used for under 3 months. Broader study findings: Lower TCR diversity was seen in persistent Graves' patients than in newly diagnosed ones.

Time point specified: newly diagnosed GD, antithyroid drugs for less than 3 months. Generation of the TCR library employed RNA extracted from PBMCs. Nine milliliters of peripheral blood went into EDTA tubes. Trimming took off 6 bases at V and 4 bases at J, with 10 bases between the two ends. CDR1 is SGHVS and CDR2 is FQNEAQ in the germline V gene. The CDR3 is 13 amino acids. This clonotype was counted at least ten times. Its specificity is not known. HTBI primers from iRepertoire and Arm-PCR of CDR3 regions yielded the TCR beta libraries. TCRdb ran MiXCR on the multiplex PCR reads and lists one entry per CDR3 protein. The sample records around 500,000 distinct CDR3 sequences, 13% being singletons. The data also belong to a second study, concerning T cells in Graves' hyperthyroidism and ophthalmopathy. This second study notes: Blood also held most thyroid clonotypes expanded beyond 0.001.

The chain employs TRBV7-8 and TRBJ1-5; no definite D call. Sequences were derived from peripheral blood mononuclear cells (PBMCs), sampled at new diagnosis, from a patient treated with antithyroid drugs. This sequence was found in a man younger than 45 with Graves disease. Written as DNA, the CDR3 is TGTGCCAGCAGTCAGGCGCTAAATCAGCCCCAGCATTTT. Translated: CASSQALNQPQHF.